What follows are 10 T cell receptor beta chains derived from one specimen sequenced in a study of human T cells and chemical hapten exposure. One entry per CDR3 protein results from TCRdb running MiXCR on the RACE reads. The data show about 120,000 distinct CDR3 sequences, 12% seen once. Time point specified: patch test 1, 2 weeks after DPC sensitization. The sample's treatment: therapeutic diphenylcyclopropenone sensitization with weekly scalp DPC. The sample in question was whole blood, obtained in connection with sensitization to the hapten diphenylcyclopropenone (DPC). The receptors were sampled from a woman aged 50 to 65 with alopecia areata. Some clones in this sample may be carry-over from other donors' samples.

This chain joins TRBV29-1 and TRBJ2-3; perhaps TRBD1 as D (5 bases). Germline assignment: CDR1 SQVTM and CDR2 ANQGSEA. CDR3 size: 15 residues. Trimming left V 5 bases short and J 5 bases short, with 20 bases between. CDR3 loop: CSVFLSQGWGDTQYF. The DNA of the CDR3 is TGCAGCGTTTTTCTGAGTCAGGGCTGGGGAGATACGCAGTATTTT.

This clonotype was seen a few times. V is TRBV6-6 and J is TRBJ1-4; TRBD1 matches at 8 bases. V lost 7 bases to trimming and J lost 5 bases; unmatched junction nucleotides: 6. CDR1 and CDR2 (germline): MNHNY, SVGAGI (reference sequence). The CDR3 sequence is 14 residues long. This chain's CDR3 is CASTDRGPNEKLFF. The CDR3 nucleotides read TGTGCCAGCACCGACAGGGGTCCGAATGAAAAACTGTTTTTT.

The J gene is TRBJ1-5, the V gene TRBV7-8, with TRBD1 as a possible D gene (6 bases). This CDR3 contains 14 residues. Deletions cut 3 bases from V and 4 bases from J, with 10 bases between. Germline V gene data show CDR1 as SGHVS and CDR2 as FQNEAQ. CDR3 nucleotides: TGTGCCAGCAGCTTCGTTACAGGGAATCAGCCCCAGCATTTT. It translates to CASSFVTGNQPQHF.

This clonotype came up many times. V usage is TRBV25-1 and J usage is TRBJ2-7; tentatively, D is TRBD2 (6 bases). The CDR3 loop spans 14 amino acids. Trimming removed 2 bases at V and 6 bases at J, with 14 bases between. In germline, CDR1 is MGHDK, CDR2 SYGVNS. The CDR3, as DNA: TGTGCCAGCAGTGAACTAGCGTGGTATGGCGAGCAGTACTTC. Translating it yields CASSELAWYGEQYF.

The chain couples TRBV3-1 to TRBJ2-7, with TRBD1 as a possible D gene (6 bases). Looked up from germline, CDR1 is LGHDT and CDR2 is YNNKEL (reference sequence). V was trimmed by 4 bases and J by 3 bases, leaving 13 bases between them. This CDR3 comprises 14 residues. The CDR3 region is CASSPGTLSYEQYF. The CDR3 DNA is TGTGCCAGCAGCCCCGGGACACTCAGCTACGAGCAGTACTTC.

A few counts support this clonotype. The CDR3 DNA reads as TGTGCCAGCAGGATTACAGGGTTTCAGAACACTGAAGCTTTCTTT. It encodes CASRITGFQNTEAFF. The chain recombines TRBV28 with TRBJ1-1; perhaps TRBD1 as D (6 bases). This CDR3 contains 15 residues. CDR1 MDHEN and CDR2 SYDVKM come from the germline V gene. Trimming pared 6 bases from V and 1 base from J, leaving 15 bases between.

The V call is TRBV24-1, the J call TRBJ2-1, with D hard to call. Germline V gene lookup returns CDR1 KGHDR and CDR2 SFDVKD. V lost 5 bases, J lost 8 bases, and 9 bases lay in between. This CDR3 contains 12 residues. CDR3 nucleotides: TGTGCCACCAGTGGGCAAGAGGATGAGCAGTTCTTC. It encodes CATSGQEDEQFF.

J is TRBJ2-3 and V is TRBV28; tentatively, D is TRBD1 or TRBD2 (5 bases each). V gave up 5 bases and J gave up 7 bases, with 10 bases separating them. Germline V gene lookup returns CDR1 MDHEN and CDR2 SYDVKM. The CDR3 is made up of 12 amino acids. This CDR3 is CASSGGVYTQYF. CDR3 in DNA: TGTGCCAGCAGTGGGGGAGTATATACGCAGTATTTT.

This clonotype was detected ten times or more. The CDR3 DNA sequence: TGTGCCAGCAGCTTTACGGGGGGTAATTCACCCCTCCACTTT. It yields the protein CASSFTGGNSPLHF. The rearrangement uses TRBV7-9 and TRBJ1-6; tentatively, D is TRBD1 (5 bases). The V end lost 3 bases, the J end lost 6 bases, and 9 bases lay between the germline ends. The CDR3 runs to 14 residues. The germline V gene has CDR1 SEHNR and CDR2 FQNEAQ (reference sequence). The complete variable domain, with remaining parts taken from reference TRBV7-9 and TRBJ1-6, reads DTGVSQNPRHKITKRGQNVTFRCDPISEHNRLYWYRQTLGQGPEFLTYFQNEAQLEKSRLLSDRFSAERPKGSFSTLEIQRTEQGDSAMYLCASSFTGGNSPLHFGNGTRLTVT.

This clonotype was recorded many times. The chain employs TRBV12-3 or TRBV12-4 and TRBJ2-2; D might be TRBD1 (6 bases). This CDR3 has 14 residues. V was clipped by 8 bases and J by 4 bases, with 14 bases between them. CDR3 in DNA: TGTGCCAGCCGAAAGCTGACAGGCACCGGGGAGCTGTTTTTT. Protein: CASRKLTGTGELFF.